The present T cell receptor beta chain was sequenced within a study of shared clonotypes between healthy human individuals. CD45RO negativity and positive selection for CCR7 defined naive CD8 cells, a population that excluded terminally differentiated effector memory CD45RA+ cells. Data came from immunoSEQ multiplex PCR; TCRdb stores just in-frame clones and leaves some out. Of around 1,900,000 clones in the sample, just over 90% are singletons; the top ten hold under 2%. Study conclusions and caveats: On the whole, naive subsets had larger estimated richness than memory subsets had. Among non-shared clonotypes, generation probabilities were lower than among those shared by all four donors.

Comments on this clone: Its antigen remains unknown.

Germline-derived CDR1 and CDR2 are SEHNR and FQNEAQ (reference sequence). This CDR3 is 16 amino acids long. V was pared by 1 base and J by 5 bases, with 18 bases between. The sample taken for sequencing was naive CD8+ T cells from PBMCs. This chain uses TRBV7-9 with TRBJ2-7; D perhaps matches TRBD2 (7 bases). This clonotype was sampled from a man between 18 and 29 years old in good health. Some clones in this sample may be carry-over from other donors' samples. The CDR3 spells CASSLGPGGAGHEQYF. For the CDR3, the DNA is TGTGCCAGCAGCTTAGGTCCGGGGGGCGCGGGGCACGAGCAGTACTTC.